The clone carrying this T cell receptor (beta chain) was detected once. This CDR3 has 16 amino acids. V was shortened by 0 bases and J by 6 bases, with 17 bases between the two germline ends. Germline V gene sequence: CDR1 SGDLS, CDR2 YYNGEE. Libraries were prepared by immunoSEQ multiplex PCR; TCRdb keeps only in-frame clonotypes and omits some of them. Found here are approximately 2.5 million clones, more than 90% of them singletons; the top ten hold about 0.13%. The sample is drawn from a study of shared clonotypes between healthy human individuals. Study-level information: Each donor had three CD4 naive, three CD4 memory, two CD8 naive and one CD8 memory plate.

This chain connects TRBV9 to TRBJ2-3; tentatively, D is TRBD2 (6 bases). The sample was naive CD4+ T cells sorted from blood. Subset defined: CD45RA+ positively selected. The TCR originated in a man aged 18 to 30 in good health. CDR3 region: CASSVEAGIKGDTQYF. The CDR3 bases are TGTGCCAGCAGCGTAGAGGCGGGAATTAAGGGGGATACGCAGTATTTT.